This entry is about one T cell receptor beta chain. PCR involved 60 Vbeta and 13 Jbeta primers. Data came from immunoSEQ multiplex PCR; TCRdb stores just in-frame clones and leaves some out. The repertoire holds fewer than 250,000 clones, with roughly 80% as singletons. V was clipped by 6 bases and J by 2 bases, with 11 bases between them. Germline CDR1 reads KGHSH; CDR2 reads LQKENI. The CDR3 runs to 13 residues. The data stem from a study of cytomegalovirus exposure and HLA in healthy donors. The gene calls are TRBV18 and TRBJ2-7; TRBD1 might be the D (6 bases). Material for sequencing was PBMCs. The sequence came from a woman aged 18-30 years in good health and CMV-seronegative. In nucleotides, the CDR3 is TGTGCCAGCTCGTCAGGGGTGCCCTACGAGCAGTACTTC. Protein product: CASSSGVPYEQYF.